Below are 18 T cell receptor beta chains sequenced from a single sample in a study of CD8 T cells in Susac syndrome (dated by TCRdb to the late 2010s). The protocol used for the library was the immunoSEQ multiplex PCR assay. RNA was extracted using the RNeasy kit, and roughly 0.45 to 1 ug of the RNA was reverse transcribed with random hexamers. The raw public reads went through TCRdb reprocessing: fastp at Q25, MiXCR clone calling, in-frame beta chains kept. Under each unique CDR3 protein, matching rows form one entry showing the most common genes and DNA. The sample yields approximately 140,000 distinct CDR3 sequences; about 93% were counted once. Clones ranked in the top ten supply roughly 0.27% of the sample. Sequencing input: CD8+ T cells from PBMCs. The receptors were gathered from a human donor in good health.

The genes are TRBV7-9 and TRBJ2-1; 7 nucleotides align to TRBD1. The V gene end was trimmed by 5 bases and the J gene end by 4 bases; junction bases not matched to a gene: 8. The CDR3 spans 15 residues. The germline V gene encodes CDR1 SEHNR and CDR2 FQNEAQ (reference sequence). This CDR3 reads CASSTRQGQYNEQFF. In DNA, the CDR3 is TGTGCCAGCAGCACCCGCCAGGGACAGTACAATGAGCAGTTCTTC.

The chain recombines TRBV7-9 with TRBJ2-3; 7 positions agree with TRBD1. With V trimmed by 5 bases and J by 3 bases, 5 bases remained unmatched. Germline CDR1 and CDR2: SEHNR and FQNEAQ (reference sequence). This CDR3 comprises 14 residues. This chain's CDR3 is CASSTRQGTDTQYF. The CDR3 DNA reads as TGTGCCAGCAGCACCCGACAGGGAACAGATACGCAGTATTTT.

This clonotype was detected once. The CDR3 DNA reads as TGTGCCAGCAGTTGGGGACGTGGGCACGAGCAGTACTTC. Translated, it gives CASSWGRGHEQYF. The gene calls are TRBV12-3 or TRBV12-4 and TRBJ2-7; the D gene could be TRBD1 or TRBD2 (5 bases each). Trimming left V 4 bases short and J 5 bases short, with 12 bases between. This CDR3 has 13 amino acids.

This clonotype was detected only a few times. The chain is built from TRBV5-4 and TRBJ2-7; 9 nucleotides line up with TRBD1. The J segment lost 3 bases and the V segment lost 4 bases, leaving 5 bases of the junction unmatched. The CDR3 is 14 amino acids. Germline V gene sequence: CDR1 SGHNT, CDR2 YYREEE (reference sequence). CDR3 in amino acids: CASSNPGQGYEQYF. For the CDR3, the DNA is TGTGCCAGCAGCAACCCGGGACAGGGCTACGAGCAGTACTTC.

J is TRBJ2-2 and V is TRBV20-1; maybe TRBD1 (6 bases). The ends were cut back, 5 bases at V and 3 bases at J, with 16 bases in the middle. The CDR3 totals 15 residues. Germline CDR1 DFQATT, CDR2 SNEGSKA (reference sequence). CDR3 in DNA: TGCAGTGCTCCTCAAGAAGGGGGAGACACCGGGGAGCTGTTTTTT. Protein: CSAPQEGGDTGELFF.

The chain uses TRBV30 and TRBJ2-1, with D possibly TRBD2 on 5 matching bases. V lost 0 bases and J lost 6, with 6 bases in between. The CDR3 loop spans 12 amino acids. Per germline, CDR1 GTSNPN and CDR2 SVGIG (reference sequence). In DNA, the CDR3 is TGTGCCTGGAGTGTACTAGGCAATGAGCAGTTCTTC. This sequence encodes CAWSVLGNEQFF.

This chain connects TRBV6-2 or TRBV6-3 to TRBJ1-1; D is undetermined. The CDR3 is made up of 12 amino acids. CDR1 is MNHEY, CDR2 SVGEGT, per germline. Trimming removed 3 bases from V and 3 bases from J, with 5 bases in between. In DNA, the CDR3 is TGTGCCAGCAGTTATGGTCACACTGAAGCTTTCTTT. Its translation: CASSYGHTEAFF.

The genes are TRBV19 and TRBJ2-1; possibly TRBD2 for D (5 bases). V lost 2 bases and J 4 bases, leaving 15 bases between the germline ends. Per the germline V gene, CDR1 is LNHDA and CDR2 is SQIVND (reference sequence). The CDR3 spans 16 residues. CDR3 residues: CASSIRGSEQYNEQFF. CDR3 bases: TGTGCCAGTAGTATAAGAGGGTCAGAGCAGTACAATGAGCAGTTCTTC.

The chain is built from TRBV20-1 and TRBJ2-1; D gene ambiguous. The CDR3 totals 15 residues. V was cut by 1 base and J by 0 bases, with 10 bases left in between. Germline V CDR1 and CDR2: DFQATT, SNEGSKA (reference sequence). The CDR3 region is CSARALESSYNEQFF. CDR3 nucleotides: TGCAGTGCTAGAGCCTTGGAGAGCTCCTACAATGAGCAGTTCTTC.

The chain couples TRBV2 to TRBJ2-5, with TRBD1 as a possible D gene (5 bases). CDR1 is SNHLY, CDR2 FYNNEI, per germline. CDR3 length: 16 amino acids. V dropped 4 bases and J dropped 4 bases, with 19 bases sitting between them. The CDR3 reads CASSVVQAQMGETQYF. The CDR3 bases are TGTGCCAGCAGTGTCGTACAGGCGCAGATGGGAGAGACCCAGTACTTC.

This sequence joins TRBV4-3 and TRBJ1-2; D ambiguous. This CDR3 contains 15 residues. V shed 0 bases and J shed 2 bases, with 10 bases lying between them. The V gene's germline CDR1 is LGHNA and CDR2 YSLEER. CDR3 coding DNA: TGCGCCAGCAGCCAAGATCTGGGCCTCAACTATGGCTACACCTTC. This translates into CASSQDLGLNYGYTF.

V usage is TRBV27 and J usage is TRBJ2-5; 10 bases are shared with TRBD1. In germline, CDR1 is MNHEY, CDR2 SMNVEV (reference sequence). This CDR3 is built from 14 residues. J lost 5 bases, V lost 6 bases, and 6 bases had no gene match. CDR3 nucleotide sequence: TGTGCCAGCAGCTGGGACAGGGGTTGGGAGACCCAGTACTTC. This codes for CASSWDRGWETQYF.

The CDR3 region has the DNA TGCAGTGCTAGGGACAGGGGCGATTACGAGCAGTACTTC. Amino acids: CSARDRGDYEQYF. The chain is built from TRBV20-1 and TRBJ2-7; TRBD1 agrees at 9 bases. V shed 3 bases and J 4 bases; nucleotides not matched to a gene: 4. The germline V gene encodes CDR1 DFQATT and CDR2 SNEGSKA (reference sequence). The CDR3 spans 13 residues.

This chain connects TRBV6-1 to TRBJ2-5; D may be TRBD1 (6 bases). Germline V lookup: CDR1 MNHNS, CDR2 SASEGT. V was clipped by 7 bases and J by 3 bases, with 9 bases between them. The CDR3 extends over 12 amino acids. Here the CDR3 DNA reads TGTGCCAGCACGTCAGGGGAAGAGACCCAGTACTTC. Protein sequence: CASTSGEETQYF.

The V call is TRBV27, the J call TRBJ1-1; tentative D call: TRBD1 (5 bases). Germline values: CDR1 MNHEY, CDR2 SMNVEV (reference sequence). This CDR3 region has 12 residues. V was clipped by 5 bases and J by 5 bases, with 9 bases between them. DNA for the CDR3: TGTGCCAGCAGTCAGCGGGGGACTGAAGCTTTCTTT. Translating it yields CASSQRGTEAFF.

This chain joins TRBV14 and TRBJ2-2; unclear D gene. V was shortened by 0 bases and J by 5 bases, with 13 bases between the two germline ends. Germline assignment: CDR1 SGHDN and CDR2 FVKESK. The CDR3 consists of 16 residues. The DNA for the CDR3 is TGTGCCAGCAGCCAAGAAGTGTACGGAAAAACCGGGGAGCTGTTTTTT. It is translated as CASSQEVYGKTGELFF.

This chain links TRBV11-2 with TRBJ2-4; D is undetermined. The length of the CDR3 is 11 residues. Germline V gene data show CDR1 as SGHAT and CDR2 as FQNNGV. The V end lost 4 bases, the J end lost 9 bases, and 7 bases lay between the germline ends. CDR3 loop: CASSSTPIQYF. The CDR3 DNA follows: TGTGCCAGCAGCTCGACCCCCATTCAGTACTTC.

The chain employs TRBV18 and TRBJ2-7; 11 bases match TRBD2. CDR3 length equals 16 residues. CDR1 and CDR2 (germline): KGHSH, LQKENI. The V segment lost 2 bases and the J segment 5 bases; nucleotides outside the gene matches: 8. CDR3 loop: CASSPSRLAGRDEQYF. The CDR3 DNA reads TGTGCCAGCTCACCATCGAGACTAGCGGGACGGGACGAGCAGTACTTC.